The rows below give T cell receptor beta chains drawn from one sample of a study of radiotherapy plus CTLA-4 blockade in lung cancer. The method was immunoSEQ multiplex PCR; TCRdb's version includes in-frame clones alone and lacks a portion of them. The table shows 120,000 or so clones, with about nine tenths occurring only once. Sequencing was performed on peripheral blood, taken from a patient treated with radiotherapy plus ipilimumab. The receptors come from a human donor with non-small cell lung cancer that progressed on radiotherapy plus ipilimumab. The CDR3 runs from the conserved cysteine through the conserved F or W. The D gene is left open where the match is weak. Size values are once, few and many counts, or a class for expanded clones, and some rows have none.

v_gene: TRBV2; len: 10; d_gene: -; j_gene: TRBJ2-3; abundance: -; CDR3aa: CASGRDTQYF; CDR3nt: TGTGCCAGCGGGAGAGATACGCAGTATTTT
v_gene: TRBV27; len: 15; d_gene: TRBD2; j_gene: TRBJ2-2; abundance: -; CDR3aa: CASRGSSGNTGELFF; CDR3nt: TGTGCCAGCCGTGGCTCTAGCGGAAACACCGGGGAGCTGTTTTTT
v_gene: TRBV2; len: 13; d_gene: TRBD2; j_gene: TRBJ2-3; abundance: once; CDR3aa: CASKEGGPARQYF; CDR3nt: TGTGCCAGCAAGGAGGGAGGGCCAGCCAGGCAGTATTTT
v_gene: TRBV7-9; len: 13; d_gene: -; j_gene: TRBJ1-1; abundance: -; CDR3aa: CASSFPGGTEAFF; CDR3nt: TGTGCCAGCAGCTTCCCGGGAGGTACTGAAGCTTTCTTT
v_gene: TRBV6-5; len: 13; d_gene: TRBD2; j_gene: TRBJ2-7; abundance: -; CDR3aa: CASRSGGNYEQYF; CDR3nt: TGTGCCAGCAGGTCGGGGGGAAACTACGAGCAGTACTTC
v_gene: TRBV7-7; len: 15; d_gene: TRBD2; j_gene: TRBJ2-3; abundance: -; CDR3aa: CASSNGLAGADTQYF; CDR3nt: TGTGCTAGCAGCAATGGACTAGCGGGAGCAGATACGCAGTATTTT
v_gene: TRBV5-1; len: 14; d_gene: -; j_gene: TRBJ1-1; abundance: -; CDR3aa: CASSLTAGNTEAFF; CDR3nt: TGCGCCAGCAGCCTGACAGCGGGGAACACTGAAGCTTTCTTT
v_gene: TRBV2; len: 14; d_gene: TRBD2; j_gene: TRBJ2-1; abundance: -; CDR3aa: CASSELAVYNEQFF; CDR3nt: TGTGCCAGCAGTGAACTAGCGGTCTACAATGAGCAGTTCTTC
v_gene: TRBV27; len: 13; d_gene: -; j_gene: TRBJ2-7; abundance: -; CDR3aa: CASRGQGSYEQYF; CDR3nt: TGTGCCAGCAGGGGGCAGGGCTCCTACGAGCAGTACTTC
v_gene: TRBV11-1; len: 16; d_gene: -; j_gene: TRBJ1-1; abundance: -; CDR3aa: CASSLVKGPRNTEAFF; CDR3nt: TGTGCCAGCAGCTTAGTAAAGGGGCCGAGGAACACTGAAGCTTTCTTT